Listed here are 22 T cell receptor beta chains from one sample, sequenced in a study of T-cell reconstitution after alpha-beta-depleted transplantation in children. A library of TCRbeta sequences, prepared with unique molecular identifiers, was generated. One entry per CDR3 protein, called by TCRdb with MiXCR from the PCR reads. Here the sample spans about 500,000 distinct CDR3 sequences, over 10% being singletons. The material sequenced was PBMCs, mostly from graft donor cells, taken 180 days after TCRalphabeta/CD19-depleted stem cell transplant. The receptors stem from a female patient aged 2 to 10 who had a stem cell transplant for aplastic anemia, so the T cells may come from the graft donor.

The chain is built from TRBV20-1 and TRBJ2-1, with TRBD2 matching over 9 bases. V lost 6 bases, J lost 9 bases, and 9 bases stayed unmatched. Germline loops: CDR1 DFQATT, CDR2 SNEGSKA (reference sequence). The CDR3 extends over 13 amino acids. CDR3 in amino acids: CSAFAGGPPEQFF. The CDR3 DNA reads TGCAGTGCCTTTGCGGGAGGGCCCCCTGAGCAGTTCTTC.

DNA of the CDR3: TGTGCCAGCAGCGTCAGGACAGGACAAGAGACCCAGTACTTC. Amino acids: CASSVRTGQETQYF. The genes are TRBV13 and TRBJ2-5; 7 positions agree with TRBD1. The germline V gene encodes CDR1 PRHDT and CDR2 FYEKMQ (reference sequence). This CDR3 spans 14 amino acids. V lost 5 bases and J lost 2; bases outside the gene matches: 5.

The chain joins TRBV29-1 to TRBJ2-7, with TRBD2 identical over 9 bases. Germline V gene lookup returns CDR1 SQVTM and CDR2 ANQGSEA. Trimming removed 4 bases from V and 1 base from J; junction bases left unmatched: 8. The CDR3 is made up of 15 amino acids. This CDR3 is CSVVVSGRGSYEQYF. CDR3 nucleotides: TGCAGCGTTGTTGTTAGCGGGAGAGGGTCCTACGAGCAGTACTTC.

In this sample, this clonotype turned up a few times. This chain connects TRBV6-1 to TRBJ2-2, with TRBD1 identical over 11 bases. This CDR3 comprises 14 residues. The V segment lost 8 bases and the J segment 3 bases; nucleotides outside the gene matches: 2. Per germline, CDR1 MNHNS and CDR2 SASEGT. This chain's CDR3 is CASGQGAYTGELFF. CDR3 sequence (DNA): TGTGCCAGCGGACAGGGGGCCTACACCGGGGAGCTGTTTTTT.

This sequence joins TRBV12-5 and TRBJ1-1; D unclear. This CDR3 contains 14 residues. Germline V gene data show CDR1 as LGHNT and CDR2 as FRNRAP. V shed 3 bases and J shed 0 bases, with 8 bases lying between them. The CDR3 here is CASGFGQMNTEAFF. The DNA of the CDR3 is TGTGCTAGTGGTTTTGGTCAGATGAACACTGAAGCTTTCTTT.

The V call is TRBV6-5, the J call TRBJ2-3, with 12 nucleotides matching TRBD2. Germline CDR1 and CDR2: MNHEY and SVGAGI. V shed 4 bases and J 8 bases; nucleotides not matched to a gene: 10. The CDR3 is 16 amino acids. The CDR3 DNA reads as TGTGCCAGCAGTTCACAGACTAGCGGGAGCGGTAGTACGCAGTATTTT. It encodes CASSSQTSGSGSTQYF.

There are many counts of this clonotype. This chain links TRBV5-1 with TRBJ2-3; D may be TRBD2 (6 bases). The germline CDR1 and CDR2 sequences are SGHRS and YFSETQ. V lost 3 bases to trimming and J lost 4 bases, with 18 bases between them. The CDR3 loop spans 16 amino acids. The chain's CDR3 is CASSWTPVAGPDTQYF. In DNA, the CDR3 is TGCGCCAGCAGCTGGACCCCCGTTGCGGGACCAGATACGCAGTATTTT.

The chain joins TRBV12-3 or TRBV12-4 to TRBJ2-1; 10 bases agree with TRBD2. The length of the CDR3 is 15 residues. Trimming at V came to 1 base and at J to 6 bases, leaving 3 bases not matched to a gene. The chain's CDR3 is CASSLVLAGPNEQFF. Written as DNA, the CDR3 is TGTGCCAGCAGTTTAGTACTAGCGGGACCCAATGAGCAGTTCTTC.

The rearrangement uses TRBV18 and TRBJ2-7, with 8 bases fitting TRBD1. The V and J ends lost 4 bases and 1 base, in that order; junction bases with no gene match: 3. CDR3 length equals 14 residues. Germline CDR1 reads KGHSH; CDR2 reads LQKENI. This CDR3 reads CASSHHRGSYEQYV. The CDR3 DNA is TGTGCCAGCTCACACCACAGGGGGTCCTACGAGCAGTACGTC.

The CDR3 here is CASSEGRAGETQYF. The CDR3 DNA is TGTGCCAGCAGCGAGGGGCGGGCCGGGGAGACCCAGTACTTC. The V and J genes are TRBV9 and TRBJ2-5, with D perhaps TRBD1 or TRBD2 (5 bases each). The length of the CDR3 is 14 residues. Germline CDR1 reads SGDLS; CDR2 reads YYNGEE. V was clipped by 3 bases and J by 5 bases, with 14 bases between them.

V usage is TRBV10-1 and J usage is TRBJ1-1, with a weak D call TRBD1 (5 bases). This CDR3 is 13 amino acids long. CDR1 and CDR2 (germline): WNHNN, SYGVQD (reference sequence). Trimming left V 4 bases short and J 3 bases short, with 9 bases between. The CDR3 loop reads CASSATTDTEAFF. CDR3 nucleotide sequence: TGCGCCAGCAGTGCAACGACAGACACTGAAGCTTTCTTT.

This clonotype was detected only a few times. The rearrangement links TRBV7-6 to TRBJ2-2, with D perhaps TRBD2 (5 bases). Trimming shortened V by 7 bases and J by 3 bases, and 18 bases separated the two germline ends. The CDR3 consists of 16 residues. Germline CDR1 is SGHVS and CDR2 is FNYEAQ. CDR3 sequence (DNA): TGTGCCAGCACCTTGGGAGTCCGCTGGGACACCGGGGAGCTGTTTTTT. It yields the protein CASTLGVRWDTGELFF.

The CDR3 DNA follows: TGTGCCAGCAGCCGTGGGACTAGCGGGGACCCCTACAATGAGCAGTTCTTC. This encodes CASSRGTSGDPYNEQFF. V and J are TRBV7-3 and TRBJ2-1; 13 nucleotides match TRBD2. The CDR3 has 17 amino acids. Germline CDR1 SGHTA, CDR2 FQGTGA. The ends lost 5 bases at V and 2 bases at J; junction bases unmatched: 6. Complete variable domain (other parts from reference TRBV7-3 and TRBJ2-1): GAGVSQTPSNKVTEKGKYVELRCDPISGHTALYWYRQSLGQGPEFLIYFQGTGAADDSGLPNDRFFAVRPEGSVSTLKIQRTERGDSAVYLCASSRGTSGDPYNEQFFGPGTRLTVL.

This clonotype has ten or more counts. J is TRBJ1-2 and V is TRBV7-2; 7 bases align to TRBD1. Germline V gives CDR1 SGHTA, CDR2 FQGNSA. CDR3 length equals 16 residues. The V segment lost 2 bases and the J segment 0 bases; nucleotides outside the gene matches: 6. CDR3 nucleotide sequence: TGTGCCAGCAGCTTATTAGGGGGCGAGGCTAACTATGGCTACACCTTC. Protein sequence: CASSLLGGEANYGYTF.

This clonotype was seen a few times. In nucleotides, the CDR3 is TGCAGTGCCCGAGTGACAGGGAGAGGCACTGAAGCTTTCTTT. Translation gives CSARVTGRGTEAFF. This sequence joins TRBV20-1 and TRBJ1-1, with TRBD1 matching 7 bases. Germline V gene sequence: CDR1 DFQATT, CDR2 SNEGSKA (reference sequence). There are 14 residues in the CDR3. Unmatched junction bases numbered 11, after V lost 6 bases and J lost 4 bases.

The chain recombines TRBV7-9 with TRBJ2-1, with 7 bases matching TRBD1. The V gene's germline CDR1 is SEHNR and CDR2 FQNEAQ (reference sequence). This CDR3 spans 15 amino acids. J lost 3 bases, V lost 5 bases, and 7 bases had no gene match. CDR3 protein: CASSAEGGSYNEQFF. The CDR3 bases are TGTGCCAGCAGCGCAGAAGGGGGCAGCTACAATGAGCAGTTCTTC.

The chain uses TRBV5-1 and TRBJ2-5; D not certain. The V gene's germline CDR1 is SGHRS and CDR2 YFSETQ. The CDR3 extends over 13 amino acids. V lost 2 bases, J lost 1 base, and 6 bases lay in between. CDR3 nucleotide sequence: TGCGCCAGCAGCTTCCGGACCCAAGAGACCCAGTACTTC. This gives the protein CASSFRTQETQYF.

This clonotype showed up many times. The CDR3 DNA follows: TGCAGTGCTAGAGATCGGGAAAACACCATATATTTT. Its translation: CSARDRENTIYF. V is TRBV20-1 and J is TRBJ1-3; D gene ambiguous. The length of the CDR3 is 12 residues. With 0 bases removed from V and 6 bases from J, the gap between germline ends came to 6 bases. Germline-derived CDR1 and CDR2 are DFQATT and SNEGSKA (reference sequence).

This clonotype showed up many times. This chain joins TRBV29-1 and TRBJ2-7; 10 bases align to TRBD2. V lost 3 bases, J lost 1 base, and 9 bases stayed unmatched. The CDR3 has 16 amino acids. Germline lookup yields CDR1 SQVTM and CDR2 ANQGSEA. The CDR3 spells CSVDVASGSVSYEQYF. Here the CDR3 DNA reads TGCAGCGTTGATGTGGCTAGCGGGAGTGTATCCTACGAGCAGTACTTC.

This clonotype occurred a few times. This chain uses TRBV12-3 or TRBV12-4 with TRBJ2-5; 13 bases map to TRBD2. The V segment lost 6 bases and the J segment 3 bases; nucleotides outside the gene matches: 4. This CDR3 has 15 amino acids. The CDR3 nucleotides read TGTGCCAGCAGGCGGACTAGCGGGGGAGAAGAGACCCAGTACTTC. It encodes CASRRTSGGEETQYF.

This chain joins TRBV28 and TRBJ1-5; 9 bases are a match to TRBD1. Germline V gene lookup returns CDR1 MDHEN and CDR2 SYDVKM. This CDR3 comprises 15 residues. The V gene end was trimmed by 6 bases and the J gene end by 7 bases; junction bases not matched to a gene: 10. In DNA form, the CDR3 reads TGTGCCAGCAGCACAACAGGGGGCCCGGGCCAGCCCCAGCATTTT. It yields the protein CASSTTGGPGQPQHF.

The gene calls are TRBV25-1 and TRBJ1-1, with TRBD1 as a possible D gene (5 bases). The CDR3 is 15 amino acids. Germline V lookup: CDR1 MGHDK, CDR2 SYGVNS. The V gene lost 10 bases and the J gene lost 1 base, with 19 bases spanning the gap. CDR3 nucleotide sequence: TGTGCCACCACCTCAGTAGGGACGGCGAACACTGAAGCTTTCTTT. It encodes CATTSVGTANTEAFF.